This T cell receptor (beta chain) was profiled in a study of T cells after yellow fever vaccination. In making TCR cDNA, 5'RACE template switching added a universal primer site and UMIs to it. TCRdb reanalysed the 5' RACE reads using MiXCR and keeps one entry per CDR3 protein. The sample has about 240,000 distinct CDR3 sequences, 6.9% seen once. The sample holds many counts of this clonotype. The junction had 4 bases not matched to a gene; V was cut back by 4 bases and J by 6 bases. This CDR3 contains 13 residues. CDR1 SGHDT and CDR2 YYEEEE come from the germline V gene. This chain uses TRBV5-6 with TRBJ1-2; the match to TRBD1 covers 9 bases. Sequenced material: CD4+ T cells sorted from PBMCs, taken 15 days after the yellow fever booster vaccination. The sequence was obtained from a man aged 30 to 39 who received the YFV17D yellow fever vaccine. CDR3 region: CASSDTGGNGYTF. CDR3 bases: TGTGCCAGCAGCGACACAGGGGGCAATGGCTACACCTTC.